This is a list of T cell receptor beta chains from one sample in a study of T-cell memory formation after mild COVID-19. TCRdb called the 5' RACE reads again in MiXCR, with one record for every CDR3 protein. Of around 500,000 distinct CDR3 sequences listed, approximately 18% are singletons. Sequencing used PBMCs or a T cell subset sorted from them (not recorded which). The receptor source for this set is an adult woman who had mild COVID-19 (a few samples of this study predate the infection). Cell type and time point are not known. The conserved cysteine and the conserved F or W are not part of the CDR3 here. The size field is filled for only some rows; it gives once, few, many or a size class.

V gene	J gene	clone size	CDR3 protein
TRBV6-1	TRBJ1-2	few	ASSTGGNYGYT
TRBV3-1	TRBJ2-2	few	ASSHSTGVTGELF
TRBV6-5	TRBJ1-6	few	ASSYSRERSSPLH
TRBV11-2	TRBJ1-1	few	ASSPSLGTEAF
TRBV6-5	TRBJ2-7	few	ASTFGAK
TRBV5-1	TRBJ1-5	once	ASSSTGDWNQPQH
TRBV7-2	TRBJ2-2	few	ASSLGGSGSGELF
TRBV4-1	TRBJ2-5	NA	ASSQLGLARETQY
TRBV6-1	TRBJ2-7	NA	ASSVPTVRSYEQY
TRBV5-4	TRBJ2-3	few	ASSRLAGGQSTDTQY